The 7 T cell receptor beta chains below all came from one sample that was sequenced in a study of T cells in Graves' hyperthyroidism and ophthalmopathy. Using RNA transcripts as the source, TCR beta CDR3 regions were amplified. Researchers ran a first-round RT-PCR on the TCR CDR3 using the HTBI primer set. TCRdb re-derived calls from the multiplex PCR reads in MiXCR, one entry per CDR3 protein. The sample includes under 350,000 distinct CDR3 sequences, roughly 13% of them seen just once. The sequencing sample was made of blood. The origin of the receptors is a woman aged 40 to 50 with Graves' hyperthyroidism.

Many counts were recorded for this clonotype. CDR3 DNA: TGTGCCAGCAGGAGGCCCCCCTACAATGAGCAGTTCTTC. The encoded protein is CASRRPPYNEQFF. The chain couples TRBV27 to TRBJ2-1; D not resolved. There are 13 residues in the CDR3. Per the germline V gene, CDR1 is MNHEY and CDR2 is SMNVEV (reference sequence). V shed 6 bases and J shed 2 bases, with 8 bases lying between them.

V and J are TRBV4-1 and TRBJ1-2; tentatively, D is TRBD1 (5 bases). This CDR3 contains 16 residues. Per germline, CDR1 MGHRA and CDR2 YSYEKL. The germline V and J ends were trimmed by 1 base and 5 bases, with 17 bases remaining between them. The CDR3 DNA reads as TGCGCCAGCAGCCAAGGACCGGGACTCAGGACTTATGGCTACACCTTC. It translates to CASSQGPGLRTYGYTF.

CDR3 in DNA: TGTGCCAGCACTCTCGGGACAGGGAAAGAGACCCAGTACTTC. It translates to CASTLGTGKETQYF. V gene TRBV6-1 combines with J gene TRBJ2-5, with 9 nucleotides matching TRBD1. V gave up 7 bases and J gave up 3 bases; unmatched junction bases: 6. This CDR3 contains 14 residues. Germline V gene sequence: CDR1 MNHNS, CDR2 SASEGT.

Many counts were recorded for this clonotype. This sequence joins TRBV10-3 and TRBJ2-7, with D perhaps assigned TRBD1 or TRBD2 (5 bases each). CDR1 and CDR2 (germline): ENHRY, SYGVKD. This CDR3 contains 14 residues. Deletions cut 8 bases from V and 0 bases from J, with 14 bases between. DNA of the CDR3: TGTGCCATCGAGGAAGGGGCGGGCTCCTACGAGCAGTACTTC. Translating it yields CAIEEGAGSYEQYF.

This clonotype came up many times. The chain employs TRBV2 and TRBJ2-2; D is possibly TRBD1 or TRBD2 (5 bases each). There are 15 residues in the CDR3. V lost 0 bases and J 4 bases, leaving 9 bases between the germline ends. Germline V gene data show CDR1 as SNHLY and CDR2 as FYNNEI. The CDR3 nucleotides read TGTGCCAGCAGTGAAGCTTTGGGGGTCACCGGGGAGCTGTTTTTT. It is translated as CASSEALGVTGELFF.

The rearrangement uses TRBV10-3 and TRBJ2-1, with 10 bases matching TRBD2. CDR1 is ENHRY, CDR2 SYGVKD, per germline. V gave up 6 bases and J gave up 5 bases; unmatched junction bases: 1. The CDR3 spans 13 residues. The DNA of the CDR3 is TGTGCCATCAGAGCGGGAGGGGACAATGAGCAGTTCTTC. This encodes CAIRAGGDNEQFF.

This clonotype was seen at least ten times. The V call is TRBV6-1, the J call TRBJ1-5, with 8 bases matching TRBD1. V lost 5 bases and J lost 0; bases outside the gene matches: 3. Per germline, CDR1 MNHNS and CDR2 SASEGT. This CDR3 has 15 residues. Written as DNA, the CDR3 is TGTGCCAGCAGTTCCGACAGGGGTAGCAATCAGCCCCAGCATTTT. Its translation is CASSSDRGSNQPQHF.